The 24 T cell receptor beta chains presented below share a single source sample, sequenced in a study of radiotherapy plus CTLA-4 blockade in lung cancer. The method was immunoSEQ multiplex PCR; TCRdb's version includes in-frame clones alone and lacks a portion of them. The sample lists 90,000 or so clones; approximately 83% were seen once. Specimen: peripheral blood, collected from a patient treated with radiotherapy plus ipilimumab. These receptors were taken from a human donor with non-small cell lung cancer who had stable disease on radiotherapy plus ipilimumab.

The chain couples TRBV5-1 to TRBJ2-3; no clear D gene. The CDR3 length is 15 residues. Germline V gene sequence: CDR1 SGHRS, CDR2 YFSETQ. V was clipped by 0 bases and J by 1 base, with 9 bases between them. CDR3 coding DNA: TGCGCCAGCAGCTTGGGGTGGTCCGGCACAGATACGCAGTATTTT. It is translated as CASSLGWSGTDTQYF.

The CDR3 reads CASISRGNYNEQFF. The CDR3 coding sequence is TGTGCCAGTATTAGTCGGGGGAACTACAATGAGCAGTTCTTC. The chain combines TRBV19 with TRBJ2-1, with a possible D match to TRBD2 (6 bases). CDR1 is LNHDA and CDR2 is SQIVND in the germline V gene (reference sequence). Trimming took off 7 bases at V and 3 bases at J, with 13 bases between the two ends. The CDR3 length is 14 residues.

The CDR3 bases are TGTGCCAGCAGTGACCAATACGAGCAGTACTTC. Its protein is CASSDQYEQYF. The rearrangement uses TRBV6-5 and TRBJ2-7; D ambiguous. The V gene's germline CDR1 is MNHEY and CDR2 SVGAGI. V shed 5 bases and J shed 4 bases, with 6 bases lying between them. The CDR3 is 11 amino acids.

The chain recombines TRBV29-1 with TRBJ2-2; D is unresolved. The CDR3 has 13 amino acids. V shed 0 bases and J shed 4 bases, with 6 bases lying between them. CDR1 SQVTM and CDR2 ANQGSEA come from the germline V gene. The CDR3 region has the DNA TGCAGCGTTGAAGATCACGCCACCGGGGAGCTGTTTTTT. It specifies CSVEDHATGELFF.

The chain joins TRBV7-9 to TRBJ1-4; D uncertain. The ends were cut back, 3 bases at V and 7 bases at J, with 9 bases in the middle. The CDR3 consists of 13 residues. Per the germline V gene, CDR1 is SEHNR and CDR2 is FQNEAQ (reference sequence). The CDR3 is CASSLGLGEKLFF. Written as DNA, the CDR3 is TGTGCCAGCAGCTTGGGTTTAGGTGAAAAACTGTTTTTT. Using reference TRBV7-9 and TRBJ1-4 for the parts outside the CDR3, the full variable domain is DTGVSQNPRHKITKRGQNVTFRCDPISEHNRLYWYRQTLGQGPEFLTYFQNEAQLEKSRLLSDRFSAERPKGSFSTLEIQRTEQGDSAMYLCASSLGLGEKLFFGSGTQLSVL.

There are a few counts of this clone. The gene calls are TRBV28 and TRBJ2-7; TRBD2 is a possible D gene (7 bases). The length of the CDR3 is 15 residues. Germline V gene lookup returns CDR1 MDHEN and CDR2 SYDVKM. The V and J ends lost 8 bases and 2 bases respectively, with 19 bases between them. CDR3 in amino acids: CASQRGRGSTYEQYF. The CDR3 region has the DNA TGTGCCAGCCAGAGGGGGAGGGGCAGTACCTACGAGCAGTACTTC. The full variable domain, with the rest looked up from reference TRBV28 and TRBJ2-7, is DVKVTQSSRYLVKRTGEKVFLECVQDMDHENMFWYRQDPGLGLRLIYFSYDVKMKEKGDIPEGYSVSREKKERFSLILESASTNQTSMYLCASQRGRGSTYEQYFGPGTRLTVT.

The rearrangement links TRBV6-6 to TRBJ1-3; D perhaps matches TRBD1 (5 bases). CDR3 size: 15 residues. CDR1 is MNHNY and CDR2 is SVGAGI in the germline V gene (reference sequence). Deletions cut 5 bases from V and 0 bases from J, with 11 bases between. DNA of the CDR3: TGTGCCAGCAGTACCTACGACAGCTCTGGAAACACCATATATTTT. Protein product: CASSTYDSSGNTIYF.

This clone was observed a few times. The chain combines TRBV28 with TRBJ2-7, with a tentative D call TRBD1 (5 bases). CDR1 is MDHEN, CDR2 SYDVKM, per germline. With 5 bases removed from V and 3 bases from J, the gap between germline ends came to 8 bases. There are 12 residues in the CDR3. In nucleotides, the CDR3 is TGTGCCAGCAGTCTCCAGGGCTACGAGCAGTACTTC. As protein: CASSLQGYEQYF.

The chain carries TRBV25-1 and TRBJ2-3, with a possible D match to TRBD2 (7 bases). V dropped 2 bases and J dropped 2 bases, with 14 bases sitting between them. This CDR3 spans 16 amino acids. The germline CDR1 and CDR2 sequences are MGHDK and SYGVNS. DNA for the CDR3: TGTGCCAGCAGTGAAAGGGGGGGCAGTACCACAGATACGCAGTATTTT. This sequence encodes CASSERGGSTTDTQYF.

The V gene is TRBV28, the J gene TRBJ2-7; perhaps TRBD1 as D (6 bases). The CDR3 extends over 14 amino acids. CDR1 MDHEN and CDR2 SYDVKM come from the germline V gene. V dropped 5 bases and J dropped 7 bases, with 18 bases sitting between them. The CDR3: CASSRNVGRGEQYF. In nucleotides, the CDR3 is TGTGCCAGCAGTCGAAATGTGGGAAGGGGGGAGCAGTACTTC. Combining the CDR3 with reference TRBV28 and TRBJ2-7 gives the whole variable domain DVKVTQSSRYLVKRTGEKVFLECVQDMDHENMFWYRQDPGLGLRLIYFSYDVKMKEKGDIPEGYSVSREKKERFSLILESASTNQTSMYLCASSRNVGRGEQYFGPGTRLTVT.

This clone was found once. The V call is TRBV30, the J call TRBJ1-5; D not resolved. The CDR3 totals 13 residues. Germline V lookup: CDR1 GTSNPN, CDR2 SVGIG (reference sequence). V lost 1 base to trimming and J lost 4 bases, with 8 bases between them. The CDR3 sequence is CAWSDRINQPQHF. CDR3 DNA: TGTGCCTGGAGTGACAGAATTAATCAGCCCCAGCATTTT. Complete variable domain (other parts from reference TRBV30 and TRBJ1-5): SQTIHQWPATLVQPVGSPLSLECTVEGTSNPNLYWYRQAAGRGLQLLFYSVGIGQISSEVPQNLSASRPQDRQFILSSKKLLLSDSGFYLCAWSDRINQPQHFGDGTRLSIL.

CDR3 protein: CASRGWDSNQPQHF. In DNA form, the CDR3 reads TGTGCCAGCAGGGGGTGGGATAGCAATCAGCCCCAGCATTTT. The chain is built from TRBV28 and TRBJ1-5; D not certain. This CDR3 contains 14 residues. V gave up 6 bases and J gave up 0 bases, with 9 bases separating them. Germline loops: CDR1 MDHEN, CDR2 SYDVKM.

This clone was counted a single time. The CDR3 coding sequence is TGTGCCATCAGCACCGGGACAGCGCCCTACAATGAGCAGTTCTTC. Its translation: CAISTGTAPYNEQFF. The V call is TRBV10-3, the J call TRBJ2-1, with TRBD1 matching 7 bases. The germline gives CDR1 ENHRY, CDR2 SYGVKD. The CDR3 runs to 15 residues. The J segment lost 2 bases and the V segment lost 6 bases, leaving 7 bases of the junction unmatched.

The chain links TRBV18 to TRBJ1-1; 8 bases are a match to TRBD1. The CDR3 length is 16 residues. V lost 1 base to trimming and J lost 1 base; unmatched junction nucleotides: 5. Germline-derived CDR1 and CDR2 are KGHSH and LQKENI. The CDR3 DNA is TGTGCCAGCTCACCACGATCCAGGGGGCAGAACACTGAAGCTTTCTTT. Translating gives CASSPRSRGQNTEAFF.

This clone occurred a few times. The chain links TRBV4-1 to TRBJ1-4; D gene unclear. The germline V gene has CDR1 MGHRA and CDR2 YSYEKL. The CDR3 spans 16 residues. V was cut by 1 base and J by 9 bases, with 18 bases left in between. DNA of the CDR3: TGCGCCAGCAGCCAAGGGGAAGCGAGAGGAGGCAAAAAACTGTTTTTT. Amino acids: CASSQGEARGGKKLFF.

The CDR3 region is CASSSSKTGPGTGELFF. CDR3 coding DNA: TGTGCCAGCAGCTCCTCTAAGACAGGCCCGGGGACCGGGGAGCTGTTTTTT. The rearrangement uses TRBV7-2 and TRBJ2-2; perhaps TRBD1 as D (6 bases). This CDR3 has 17 residues. Germline CDR1 SGHTA, CDR2 FQGNSA. Trimming cost V 4 bases and J 5 bases, with 20 bases left between them.

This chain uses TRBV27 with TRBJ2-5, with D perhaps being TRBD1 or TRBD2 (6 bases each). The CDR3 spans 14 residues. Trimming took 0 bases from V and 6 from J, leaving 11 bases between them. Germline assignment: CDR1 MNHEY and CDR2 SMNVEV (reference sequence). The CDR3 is CASSLSGGPKTQYF. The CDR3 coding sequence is TGTGCCAGCAGTTTATCTGGGGGGCCGAAGACCCAGTACTTC.

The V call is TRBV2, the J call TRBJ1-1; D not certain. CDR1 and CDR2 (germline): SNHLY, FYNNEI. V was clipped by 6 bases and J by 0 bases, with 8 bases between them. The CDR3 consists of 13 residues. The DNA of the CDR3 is TGTGCCAGCAGAACCTTCCTGAACACTGAAGCTTTCTTT. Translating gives CASRTFLNTEAFF. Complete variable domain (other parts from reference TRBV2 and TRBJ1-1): EPEVTQTPSHQVTQMGQEVILRCVPISNHLYFYWYRQILGQKVEFLVSFYNNEISEKSEIFDDQFSVERPDGSNFTLKIRSTKLEDSAMYFCASRTFLNTEAFFGQGTRLTVV.

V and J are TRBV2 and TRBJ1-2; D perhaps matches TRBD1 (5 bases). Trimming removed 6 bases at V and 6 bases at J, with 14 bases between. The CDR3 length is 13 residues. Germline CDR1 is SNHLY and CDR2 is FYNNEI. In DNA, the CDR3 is TGTGCCAGCAGCCGGGAAGGGGTGGATGGCTACACCTTC. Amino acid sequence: CASSREGVDGYTF.

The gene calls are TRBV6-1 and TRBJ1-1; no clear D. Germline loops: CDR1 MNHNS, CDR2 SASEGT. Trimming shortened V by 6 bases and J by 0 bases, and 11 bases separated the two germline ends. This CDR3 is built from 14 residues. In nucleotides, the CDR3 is TGTGCCAGCAGCCTCCCCGGATTGAACACTGAAGCTTTCTTT. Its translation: CASSLPGLNTEAFF.

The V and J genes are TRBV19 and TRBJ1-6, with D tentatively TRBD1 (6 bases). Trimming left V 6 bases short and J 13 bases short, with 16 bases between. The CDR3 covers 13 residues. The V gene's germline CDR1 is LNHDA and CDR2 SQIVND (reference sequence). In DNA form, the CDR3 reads TGTGCCAGTAGATCAGGACAGCTCAGGCCCCTCCACTTT. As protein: CASRSGQLRPLHF.

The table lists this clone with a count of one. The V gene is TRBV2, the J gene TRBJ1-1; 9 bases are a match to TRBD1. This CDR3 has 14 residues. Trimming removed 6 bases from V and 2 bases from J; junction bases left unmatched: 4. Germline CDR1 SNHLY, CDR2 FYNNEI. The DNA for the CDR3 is TGTGCCAGCAGGACAGGGGGTGTTAACACTGAAGCTTTCTTT. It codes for CASRTGGVNTEAFF. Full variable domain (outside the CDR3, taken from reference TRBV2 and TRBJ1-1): EPEVTQTPSHQVTQMGQEVILRCVPISNHLYFYWYRQILGQKVEFLVSFYNNEISEKSEIFDDQFSVERPDGSNFTLKIRSTKLEDSAMYFCASRTGGVNTEAFFGQGTRLTVV.

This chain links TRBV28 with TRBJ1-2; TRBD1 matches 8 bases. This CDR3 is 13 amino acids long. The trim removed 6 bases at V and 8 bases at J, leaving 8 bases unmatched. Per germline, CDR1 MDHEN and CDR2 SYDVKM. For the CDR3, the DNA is TGTGCCAGCAGCATCGGACAGGGACGAGGCTACACCTTC. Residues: CASSIGQGRGYTF.

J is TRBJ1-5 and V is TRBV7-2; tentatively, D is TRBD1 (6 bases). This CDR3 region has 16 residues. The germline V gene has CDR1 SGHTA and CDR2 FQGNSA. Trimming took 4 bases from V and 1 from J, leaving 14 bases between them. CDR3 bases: TGTGCCAGCAGCTCAGAATTAGGGACAAGCAATCAGCCCCAGCATTTT. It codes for CASSSELGTSNQPQHF.